The source of this T cell receptor beta chain is a study of blood T cell repertoires in COVID-19 (dated by TCRdb to about 2020). Notes on the research overall: Samples from collaborators originated in the United States, Italy and Spain and spanned both the acute and convalescent phases of COVID-19. The material from the prospective study consisted of cDNA or gDNA derived from T cells, B-cell-depleted T cells, or PBMCs. Subjects who had been exposed to COVID-19, were actively infected with it, or had recovered from it provided the deeply sampled blood TCRbeta repertoires that made up the dataset. A freely available public database, intended as a resource for researchers studying the immune response to SARS-CoV-2, is where the repertoires were released. Samples were obtained from the ongoing ImmuneRACE study (first 160 participants) and from over a thousand subjects provided by 6 global collaborators. The sample metadata nearly always contained a de-identified subject ID, COVID-19 status, age in years and sex. Where HLA class I and class II types were available, the types were taken from metadata supplied by the sample provider, not from assay-based typing. Broader findings and caveats from the paper: Clinical and demographic metadata were provided uncurated, with the amount varying by source and participant.

The CDR3 runs 15 residues from the cysteine to the phenylalanine. Only CDR3 DNA remains: 45 bases, in frame from the first base. The germline V gene (reference sequence) yields SEHNR for CDR1 and FQNEAQ for CDR2. The V end loses 1 base and the J end loses 8 bases, and a stretch of 17 bases separates them. Collaborating institutions collected whole blood in K2EDTA tubes following their own protocols. For TCRbeta analysis, collaborators shipped samples as frozen whole blood, isolated PBMCs, or DNA extracted from either of those sample types. Turning to this clone: This receptor's antigen is unknown. Qualities for individual bases were not recorded, and no much larger clone is one base off.

TCRbeta CDR3 regions were amplified from genomic DNA using the immunoSEQ Assay, a bias-controlled multiplex PCR. In the original analysis: The number of nucleated cells in each sample was estimated by amplification of reference gene primers within the assay. To quantify the absolute abundance of each unique TCRbeta CDR3 rearrangement, sequence reads were collapsed and filtered. For each sample, productive Simpson clonality was calculated as the square root of Simpson's diversity index across productive rearrangements. TCRdb stores this immuneACCESS table with in-frame sequences only. Part of the clones is absent; in the studies checked, under half of the shortfall reflects unresolved V genes, and no reason is known for the rest. V and J calls and clone size are given by that table; D and trimming were obtained from the DNA. Present in this sample are under 200,000 clones, approximately 84% of which were seen just once. The top ten clones comprise roughly 15% of the sample.

This receptor was taken from a man aged 18 to 30 with active or convalescent COVID-19. Sequencing used peripheral blood. In this chain, TRBV7-9 is recombined with TRBJ1-2, and the D gene may be TRBD1, 5 bases matching. The DNA reads TGTGCCAGCAGCTTAGGCGGGGAGAGTGCAGGGGGCTACACCTTC. It translates to CASSLGGESAGGYTF.